This record covers a single T cell receptor (beta chain). What it recognizes is unknown. The sample is drawn from a study of T cells in Graves' hyperthyroidism and ophthalmopathy. Study background: Peripheral blood was obtained at initial diagnosis, preceding any treatment.

CDR1 MDHEN and CDR2 SYDVKM come from the germline V gene. The V gene lost 3 bases and the J gene lost 7 bases, with 15 bases spanning the gap. The CDR3 covers 14 residues. The investigators amplified TCR beta CDR3 regions from RNA transcripts. The study used the HTBI primer set for a first-round RT-PCR of the TCR CDR3. TCRdb itself ran the multiplex PCR reads through MiXCR, one entry per CDR3 protein. The sample records a few hundred thousand distinct CDR3 sequences, roughly 13% being singletons. Findings of the study overall: The model identified upcoming ophthalmopathy a median roughly 6.5 months ahead of onset.

Participants, patients aged 18 to 65, had newly diagnosed hyperthyroidism with a duration under 2 months. Thyroid ultrasound and orbital computed tomography, with clinical symptoms and serum thyroxine and TRAb, informed diagnoses. The receptor was derived from a woman under 30 with Graves' hyperthyroidism. Sequencing was performed on blood. This sequence joins TRBV28 and TRBJ1-2, with a weak D call TRBD1 (6 bases). This CDR3 reads CASSFSRGAGGYTF. DNA for the CDR3: TGTGCCAGCAGTTTTAGCAGGGGCGCTGGTGGCTACACCTTC.